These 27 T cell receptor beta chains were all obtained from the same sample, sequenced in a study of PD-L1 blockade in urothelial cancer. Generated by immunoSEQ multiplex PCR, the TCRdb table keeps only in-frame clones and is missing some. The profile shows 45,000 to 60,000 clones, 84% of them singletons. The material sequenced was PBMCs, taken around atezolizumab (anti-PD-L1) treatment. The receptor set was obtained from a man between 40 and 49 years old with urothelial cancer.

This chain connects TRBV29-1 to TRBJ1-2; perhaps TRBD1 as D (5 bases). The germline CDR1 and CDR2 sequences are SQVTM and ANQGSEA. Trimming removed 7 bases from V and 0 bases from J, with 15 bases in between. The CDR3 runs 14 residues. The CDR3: CSATLQGSNYGYTF. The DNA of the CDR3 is TGCAGCGCCACGCTCCAGGGATCTAACTATGGCTACACCTTC.

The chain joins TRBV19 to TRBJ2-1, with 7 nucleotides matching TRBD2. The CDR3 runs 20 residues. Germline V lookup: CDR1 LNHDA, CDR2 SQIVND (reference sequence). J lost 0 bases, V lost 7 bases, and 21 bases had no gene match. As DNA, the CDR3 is TGTGCCAGTACCACCCTCGGAACTACCGATAGCGGGTCCTCCTACAATGAGCAGTTCTTC. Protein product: CASTTLGTTDSGSSYNEQFF.

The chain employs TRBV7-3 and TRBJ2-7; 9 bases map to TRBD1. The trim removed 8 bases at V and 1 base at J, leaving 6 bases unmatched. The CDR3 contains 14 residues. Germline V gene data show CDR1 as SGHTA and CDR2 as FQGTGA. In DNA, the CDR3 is TGTGCCAGCGCCCGGGACAGGGCATCCTACGAGCAGTACTTC. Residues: CASARDRASYEQYF. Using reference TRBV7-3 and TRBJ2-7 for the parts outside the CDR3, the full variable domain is GAGVSQTPSNKVTEKGKYVELRCDPISGHTALYWYRQSLGQGPEFLIYFQGTGAADDSGLPNDRFFAVRPEGSVSTLKIQRTERGDSAVYLCASARDRASYEQYFGPGTRLTVT.

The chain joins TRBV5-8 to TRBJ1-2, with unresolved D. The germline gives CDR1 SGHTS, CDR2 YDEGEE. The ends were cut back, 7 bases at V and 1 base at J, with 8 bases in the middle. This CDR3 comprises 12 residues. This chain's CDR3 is CASSRVNYGYTF. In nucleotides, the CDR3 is TGTGCCAGCTCCCGGGTTAACTATGGCTACACCTTC.

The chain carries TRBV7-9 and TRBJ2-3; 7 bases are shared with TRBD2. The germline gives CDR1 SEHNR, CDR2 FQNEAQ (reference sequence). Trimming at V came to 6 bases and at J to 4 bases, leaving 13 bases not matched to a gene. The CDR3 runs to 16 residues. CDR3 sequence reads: CASRYQPSGNPDTQYF. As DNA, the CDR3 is TGTGCCAGCAGATATCAACCCAGCGGGAACCCAGATACGCAGTATTTT.

The CDR3 coding sequence is TGTGCCAGCAGCGTGATGGGAACTAGCACATTCACAGATACGCAGTATTTT. Amino acids: CASSVMGTSTFTDTQYF. The chain links TRBV9 to TRBJ2-3, with D possibly being TRBD2 (6 bases). V was trimmed by 2 bases and J by 2 bases, leaving 18 bases between them. Germline CDR1 SGDLS, CDR2 YYNGEE. The CDR3 has 17 amino acids. Full variable domain (rest looked up from reference TRBV9 and TRBJ2-3): DSGVTQTPKHLITATGQRVTLRCSPRSGDLSVYWYQQSLDQGLQFLIQYYNGEERAKGNILERFSAQQFPDLHSELNLSSLELGDSALYFCASSVMGTSTFTDTQYFGPGTRLTVL.

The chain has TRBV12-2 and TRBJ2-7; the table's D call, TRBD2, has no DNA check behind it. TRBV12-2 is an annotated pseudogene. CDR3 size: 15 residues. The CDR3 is CASRPGGTSGYEQYF. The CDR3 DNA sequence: TGTGCAAGTCGCCCCGGGGGGACTAGCGGTTACGAGCAGTACTTC.

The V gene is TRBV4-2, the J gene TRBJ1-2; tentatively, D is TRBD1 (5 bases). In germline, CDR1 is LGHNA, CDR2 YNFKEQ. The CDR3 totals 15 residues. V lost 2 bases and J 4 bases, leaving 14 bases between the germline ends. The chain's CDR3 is CASSQKSDSFYGYTF. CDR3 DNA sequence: TGTGCCAGCAGCCAAAAATCCGACAGCTTCTATGGCTACACCTTC.

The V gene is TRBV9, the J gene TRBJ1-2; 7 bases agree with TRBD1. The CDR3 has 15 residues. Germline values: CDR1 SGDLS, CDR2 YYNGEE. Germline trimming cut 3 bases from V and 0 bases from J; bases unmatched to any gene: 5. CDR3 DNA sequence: TGTGCCAGCAGCGCCCGACAGGGAACTAACTATGGCTACACCTTC. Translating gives CASSARQGTNYGYTF.

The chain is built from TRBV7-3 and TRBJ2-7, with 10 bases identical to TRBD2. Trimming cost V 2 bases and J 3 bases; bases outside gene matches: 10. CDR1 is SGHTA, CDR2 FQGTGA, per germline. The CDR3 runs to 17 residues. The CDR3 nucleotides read TGTGCCAGCAGCTTATCCCCCAGCGGGAGGGAAGGCTACGAGCAGTACTTC. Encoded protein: CASSLSPSGREGYEQYF.

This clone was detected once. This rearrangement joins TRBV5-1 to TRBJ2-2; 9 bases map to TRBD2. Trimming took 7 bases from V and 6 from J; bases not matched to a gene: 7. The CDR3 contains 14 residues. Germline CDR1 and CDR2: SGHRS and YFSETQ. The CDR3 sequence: CASQGLASAGELFF. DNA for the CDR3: TGCGCCAGCCAGGGACTAGCTAGCGCCGGGGAGCTGTTTTTT.

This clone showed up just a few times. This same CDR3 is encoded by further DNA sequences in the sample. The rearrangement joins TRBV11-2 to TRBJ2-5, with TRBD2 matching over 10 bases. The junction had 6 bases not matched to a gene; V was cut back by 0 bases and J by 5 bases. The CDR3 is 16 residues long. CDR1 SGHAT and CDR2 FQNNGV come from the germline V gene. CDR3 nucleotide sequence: TGTGCCAGCAGCTTAGATCCTAGCGGGAGTGGGGAGACCCAGTACTTC. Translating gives CASSLDPSGSGETQYF.

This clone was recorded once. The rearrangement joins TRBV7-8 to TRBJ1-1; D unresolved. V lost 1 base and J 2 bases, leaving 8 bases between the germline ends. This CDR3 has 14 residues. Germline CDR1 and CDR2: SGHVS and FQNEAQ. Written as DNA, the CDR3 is TGTGCCAGCAGCTTAGTAGCTACAAACACTGAAGCTTTCTTT. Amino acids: CASSLVATNTEAFF. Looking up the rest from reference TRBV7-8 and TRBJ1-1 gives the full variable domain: GAGVSQSPRYKVAKRGQDVALRCDPISGHVSLFWYQQALGQGPEFLTYFQNEAQLDKSGLPSDRFFAERPEGSVSTLKIQRTQQEDSAVYLCASSLVATNTEAFFGQGTRLTVV.

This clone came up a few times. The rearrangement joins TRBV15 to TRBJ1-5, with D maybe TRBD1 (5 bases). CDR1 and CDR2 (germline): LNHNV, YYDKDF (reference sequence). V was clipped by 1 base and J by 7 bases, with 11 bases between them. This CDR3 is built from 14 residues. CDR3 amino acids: CATSRGIQAQPQHF. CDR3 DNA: TGTGCCACCAGCAGAGGAATACAGGCCCAGCCCCAGCATTTT.

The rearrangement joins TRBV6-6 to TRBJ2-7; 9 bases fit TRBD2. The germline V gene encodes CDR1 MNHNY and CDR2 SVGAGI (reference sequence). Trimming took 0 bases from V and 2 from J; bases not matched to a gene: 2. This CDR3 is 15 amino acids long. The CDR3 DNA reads TGTGCCAGCAGTTACTCCGCTAGCGGGGCCTACGAGCAGTACTTC. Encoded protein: CASSYSASGAYEQYF.

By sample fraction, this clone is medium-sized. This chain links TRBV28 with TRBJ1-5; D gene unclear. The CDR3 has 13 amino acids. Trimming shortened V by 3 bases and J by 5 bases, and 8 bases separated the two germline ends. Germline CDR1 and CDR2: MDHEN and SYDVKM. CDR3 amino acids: CASSFAEYQPQHF. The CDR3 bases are TGTGCCAGCAGTTTCGCGGAGTATCAGCCCCAGCATTTT. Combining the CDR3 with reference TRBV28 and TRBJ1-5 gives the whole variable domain DVKVTQSSRYLVKRTGEKVFLECVQDMDHENMFWYRQDPGLGLRLIYFSYDVKMKEKGDIPEGYSVSREKKERFSLILESASTNQTSMYLCASSFAEYQPQHFGDGTRLSIL.

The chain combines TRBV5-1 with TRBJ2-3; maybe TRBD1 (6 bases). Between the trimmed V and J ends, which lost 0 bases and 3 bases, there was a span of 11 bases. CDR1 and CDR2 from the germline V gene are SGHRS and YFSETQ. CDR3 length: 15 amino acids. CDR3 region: CASSLVGDKTDTQYF. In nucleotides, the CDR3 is TGCGCCAGCAGCTTGGTAGGGGACAAAACAGATACGCAGTATTTT.

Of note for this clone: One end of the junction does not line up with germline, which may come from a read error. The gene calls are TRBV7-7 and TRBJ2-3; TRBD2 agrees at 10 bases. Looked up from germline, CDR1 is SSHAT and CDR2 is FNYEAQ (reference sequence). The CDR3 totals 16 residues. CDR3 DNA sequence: TGTGCTAGCAGCCCCGGAGCGGGAGGGAGGGCAGATACGCAGTATTTT. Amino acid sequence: CASSPGAGGRADTQYF.

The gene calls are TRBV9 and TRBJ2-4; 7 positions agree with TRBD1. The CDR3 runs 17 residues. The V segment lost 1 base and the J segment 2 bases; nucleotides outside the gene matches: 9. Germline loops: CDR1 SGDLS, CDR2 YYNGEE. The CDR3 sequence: CASSVTTGPAPKNIQYF. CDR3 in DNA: TGTGCCAGCAGCGTAACGACAGGGCCAGCCCCCAAAAACATTCAGTACTTC.

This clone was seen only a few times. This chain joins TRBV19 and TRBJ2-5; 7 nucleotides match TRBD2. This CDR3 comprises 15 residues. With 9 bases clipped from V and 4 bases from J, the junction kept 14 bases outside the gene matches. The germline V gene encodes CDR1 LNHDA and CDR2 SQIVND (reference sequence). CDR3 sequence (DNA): TGTGCCAGCAATCGGGGGGTGATGCGAGGAGAGACCCAGTACTTC. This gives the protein CASNRGVMRGETQYF.

CDR3: CASSSSFYEQYF. As DNA, the CDR3 is TGTGCCAGCAGCTCCTCCTTCTACGAGCAGTACTTC. The rearrangement links TRBV28 to TRBJ2-7; no clear D gene. Trimming took off 6 bases at V and 3 bases at J, with 9 bases between the two ends. Germline V CDR1 and CDR2: MDHEN, SYDVKM. The CDR3 extends over 12 amino acids.

The CDR3 protein is CASRLHWEQYF. The CDR3 nucleotides read TGTGCCAGCAGGTTACATTGGGAGCAGTACTTC. The rearrangement links TRBV6-5 to TRBJ2-7; D remains ambiguous. Per the germline V gene, CDR1 is MNHEY and CDR2 is SVGAGI. Trimming took 6 bases from V and 7 from J, leaving 10 bases between them. CDR3 size: 11 residues.

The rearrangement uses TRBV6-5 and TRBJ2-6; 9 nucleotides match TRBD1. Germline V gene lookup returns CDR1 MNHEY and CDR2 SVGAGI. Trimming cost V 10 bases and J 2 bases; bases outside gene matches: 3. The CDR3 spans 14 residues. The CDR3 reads CATRQGAGANVLTF. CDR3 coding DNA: TGTGCCACTAGACAGGGGGCTGGGGCCAACGTCCTGACTTTC.

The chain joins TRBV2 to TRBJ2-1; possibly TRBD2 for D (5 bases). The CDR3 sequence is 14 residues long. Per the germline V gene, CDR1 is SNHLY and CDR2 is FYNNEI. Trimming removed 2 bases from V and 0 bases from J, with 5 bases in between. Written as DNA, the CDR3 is TGTGCCAGCAGTGAACGGGACTCCTACAATGAGCAGTTCTTC. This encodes CASSERDSYNEQFF.

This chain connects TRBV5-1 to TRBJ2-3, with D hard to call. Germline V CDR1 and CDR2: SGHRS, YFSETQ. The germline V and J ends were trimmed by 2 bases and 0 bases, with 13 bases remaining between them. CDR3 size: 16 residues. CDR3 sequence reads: CASSFGQALSTDTQYF. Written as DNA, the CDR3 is TGCGCCAGCAGCTTCGGTCAGGCGCTCAGCACAGATACGCAGTATTTT.

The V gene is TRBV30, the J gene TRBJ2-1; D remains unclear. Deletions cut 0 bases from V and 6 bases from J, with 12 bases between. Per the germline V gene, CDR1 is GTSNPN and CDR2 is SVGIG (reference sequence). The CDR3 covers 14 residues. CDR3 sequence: CAWSVPGLINEQFF. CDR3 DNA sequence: TGTGCCTGGAGTGTACCTGGGCTGATCAATGAGCAGTTCTTC.

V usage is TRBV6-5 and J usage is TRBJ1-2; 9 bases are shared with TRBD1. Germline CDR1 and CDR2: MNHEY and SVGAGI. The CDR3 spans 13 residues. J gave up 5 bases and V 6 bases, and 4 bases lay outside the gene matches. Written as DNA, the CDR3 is TGTGCCAGCAGAACGGACAGGGGATATGGCTACACCTTC. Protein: CASRTDRGYGYTF.